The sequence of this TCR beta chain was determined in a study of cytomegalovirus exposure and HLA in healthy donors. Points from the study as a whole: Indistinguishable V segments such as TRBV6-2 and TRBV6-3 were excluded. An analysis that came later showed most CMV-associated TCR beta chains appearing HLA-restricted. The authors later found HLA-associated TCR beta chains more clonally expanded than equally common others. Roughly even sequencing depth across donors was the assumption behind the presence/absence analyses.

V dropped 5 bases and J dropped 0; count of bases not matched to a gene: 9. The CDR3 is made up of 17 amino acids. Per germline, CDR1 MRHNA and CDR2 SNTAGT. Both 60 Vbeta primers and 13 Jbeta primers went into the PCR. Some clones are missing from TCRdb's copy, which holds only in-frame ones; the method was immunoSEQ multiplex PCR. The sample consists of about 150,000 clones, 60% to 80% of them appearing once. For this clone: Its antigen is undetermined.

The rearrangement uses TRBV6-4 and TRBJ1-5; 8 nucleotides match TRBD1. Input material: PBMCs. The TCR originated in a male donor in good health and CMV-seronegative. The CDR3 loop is CASSPLGQEYSNQPQHF. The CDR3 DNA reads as TGTGCCAGCAGTCCCTTGGGACAGGAGTATAGCAATCAGCCCCAGCATTTT.